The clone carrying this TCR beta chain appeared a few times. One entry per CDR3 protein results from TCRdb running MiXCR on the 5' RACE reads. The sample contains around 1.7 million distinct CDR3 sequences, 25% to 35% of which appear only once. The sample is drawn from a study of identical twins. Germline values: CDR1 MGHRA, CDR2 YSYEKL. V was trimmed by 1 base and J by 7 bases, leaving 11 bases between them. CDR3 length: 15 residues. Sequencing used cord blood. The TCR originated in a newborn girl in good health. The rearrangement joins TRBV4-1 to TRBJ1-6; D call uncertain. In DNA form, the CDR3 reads TGCGCCAGCAGCCAAGTAACAGTGGGGAATTCACCCCTCCACTTT. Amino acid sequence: CASSQVTVGNSPLHF.